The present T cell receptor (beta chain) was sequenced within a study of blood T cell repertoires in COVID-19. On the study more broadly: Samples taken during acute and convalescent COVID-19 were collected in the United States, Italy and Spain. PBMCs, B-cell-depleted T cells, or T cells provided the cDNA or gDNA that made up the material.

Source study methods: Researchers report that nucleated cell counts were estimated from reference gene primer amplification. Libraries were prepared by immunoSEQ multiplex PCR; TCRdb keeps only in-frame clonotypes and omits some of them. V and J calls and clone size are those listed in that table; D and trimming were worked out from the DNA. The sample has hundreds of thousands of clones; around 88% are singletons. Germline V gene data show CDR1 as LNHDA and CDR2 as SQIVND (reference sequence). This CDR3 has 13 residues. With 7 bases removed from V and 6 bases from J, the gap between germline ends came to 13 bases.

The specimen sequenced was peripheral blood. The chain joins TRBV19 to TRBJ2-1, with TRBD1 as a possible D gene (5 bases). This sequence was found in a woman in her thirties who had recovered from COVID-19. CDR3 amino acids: CASTPLGVNEQFF. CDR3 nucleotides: TGTGCCAGTACACCATTAGGGGTCAATGAGCAGTTCTTC.